The 19 T cell receptor beta chains below were found in one sample sequenced in a study of blood T cell repertoires in COVID-19. The table came from immunoSEQ multiplex PCR; TCRdb's copy has only in-frame clones and leaves some out. The sample includes roughly 80,000 clones, 84% of them seen just once. Sequenced input: peripheral blood. The origin of the receptors is a man aged 50-60 years with acute or convalescent COVID-19.

The chain combines TRBV7-2 with TRBJ2-1; 8 bases fit TRBD2. Germline V gene lookup returns CDR1 SGHTA and CDR2 FQGNSA. V lost 3 bases to trimming and J lost 5 bases; unmatched junction nucleotides: 9. The CDR3 runs 16 residues. This chain's CDR3 is CASSFSAARGDNEQFF. The CDR3 coding sequence is TGTGCCAGCAGCTTTTCCGCTGCGCGGGGGGACAATGAGCAGTTCTTC.

The chain combines TRBV18 with TRBJ1-5; the D is unclear. The CDR3 covers 13 residues. V lost 6 bases and J lost 5, with 11 bases in between. CDR1 is KGHSH and CDR2 is LQKENI in the germline V gene. CDR3 amino acids: CASSGQEDQPQHF. The CDR3 nucleotides read TGTGCCAGCTCTGGCCAGGAGGATCAGCCCCAGCATTTT.

This chain joins TRBV18 and TRBJ2-1; TRBD2 is a possible D gene (6 bases). Germline-derived CDR1 and CDR2 are KGHSH and LQKENI. The CDR3 covers 17 residues. Trimming took off 3 bases at V and 7 bases at J, with 22 bases between the two ends. CDR3 coding DNA: TGTGCCAGCTCACCGGGCGGTGGGAGGCGGTTTAGGAATGAGCAGTTCTTC. It encodes CASSPGGGRRFRNEQFF.

V usage is TRBV12-5 and J usage is TRBJ1-1; 7 nucleotides match TRBD1. Trimming at V came to 0 bases and at J to 5 bases, leaving 0 bases not matched to a gene. The germline gives CDR1 LGHNT, CDR2 FRNRAP. The CDR3 has 13 amino acids. Written as DNA, the CDR3 is TGTGCTAGTGGTTTGGTGACAGGGACTGAAGCTTTCTTT. The encoded protein is CASGLVTGTEAFF.

The sample holds a few counts of this clone. This sequence joins TRBV5-4 and TRBJ2-7; 9 nucleotides align to TRBD1. This CDR3 region has 15 residues. Germline V gene sequence: CDR1 SGHNT, CDR2 YYREEE (reference sequence). The J segment lost 5 bases and the V segment lost 6 bases, leaving 12 bases of the junction unmatched. The CDR3 region is CASTRGDRERDEQYF. CDR3 nucleotides: TGTGCCAGCACCCGTGGGGACAGGGAGCGCGACGAGCAGTACTTC. Full variable domain (missing parts from reference TRBV5-4 and TRBJ2-7): ETGVTQSPTHLIKTRGQQVTLRCSSQSGHNTVSWYQQALGQGPQFIFQYYREEENGRGNFPPRFSGLQFPNYSSELNVNALELDDSALYLCASTRGDRERDEQYFGPGTRLTVT.

This clone was observed a single time. The gene calls are TRBV4-2 and TRBJ2-1, with D tentatively TRBD2 (5 bases). Trimming stripped 1 base from V and 9 bases from J, with 13 bases between. The CDR3 covers 14 residues. Germline lookup yields CDR1 LGHNA and CDR2 YNFKEQ. The CDR3 nucleotides are TGTGCCAGCAGCCAAGGGGAAGCCCGGGGTGAGCAGTTCTTC. Its protein is CASSQGEARGEQFF.

The V and J genes are TRBV5-8 and TRBJ1-2; 8 nucleotides align to TRBD1. V trimming: 5 bases; J trimming: 6 bases; junction bases outside the gene matches: 6. Germline values: CDR1 SGHTS, CDR2 YDEGEE. This CDR3 is 13 amino acids long. The DNA for the CDR3 is TGTGCCAGCAGTCCCAGGACAGGGAATGGCTACACCTTC. Its protein is CASSPRTGNGYTF.

The chain is built from TRBV14 and TRBJ2-3, with 9 bases lining up with TRBD2. The germline V gene encodes CDR1 SGHDN and CDR2 FVKESK. J was trimmed by 3 bases and V by 6 bases; bases with no gene match: 10. The CDR3 length is 16 residues. The CDR3 region is CASSQGKREDTDTQYF. For the CDR3, the DNA is TGTGCCAGCAGTCAGGGGAAGCGGGAGGATACAGATACGCAGTATTTT.

The J gene is TRBJ2-7, the V gene TRBV3-1 (or the pseudogene TRBV3-2); D unclear. V was clipped by 0 bases and J by 0 bases, with 6 bases between them. This CDR3 is 14 amino acids long. Germline-derived CDR1 and CDR2 are LGHDT and YNNKEL (reference sequence). CDR3 nucleotides: TGTGCCAGCAGCCAAGACCCCAGCTCCTACGAGCAGTACTTC. Amino acids: CASSQDPSSYEQYF.

This sequence joins TRBV9 and TRBJ2-6, with no clear D. This CDR3 region has 14 residues. CDR1 is SGDLS and CDR2 is YYNGEE in the germline V gene. V dropped 3 bases and J dropped 0 bases, with 4 bases sitting between them. This CDR3 is CASSASSGANVLTF. DNA of the CDR3: TGTGCCAGCAGCGCTAGCTCTGGGGCCAACGTCCTGACTTTC.

The chain carries TRBV7-9 and TRBJ1-2; 7 nucleotides align to TRBD1. Germline V gives CDR1 SEHNR, CDR2 FQNEAQ (reference sequence). The J segment lost 0 bases and the V segment lost 5 bases, leaving 9 bases of the junction unmatched. The CDR3 extends over 16 amino acids. Here the CDR3 reads CASSSSRDSANYGYTF. Written as DNA, the CDR3 is TGTGCCAGCAGCAGCTCCAGGGACAGCGCTAACTATGGCTACACCTTC.

V usage is TRBV2 and J usage is TRBJ1-4, with TRBD1 as a possible D gene (5 bases). V was clipped by 6 bases and J by 0 bases, with 14 bases between them. Germline assignment: CDR1 SNHLY and CDR2 FYNNEI. CDR3 length: 16 residues. The CDR3 region is CASSARTLSTNEKLFF. For the CDR3, the DNA is TGTGCCAGCAGCGCCCGGACACTTTCAACTAATGAAAAACTGTTTTTT.

The rearrangement joins TRBV11-1 to TRBJ2-5, with D unresolved. V lost 5 bases and J 2 bases, leaving 6 bases between the germline ends. Germline V gene sequence: CDR1 SGHAT, CDR2 FQDESV (reference sequence). CDR3 size: 12 residues. The CDR3 loop is CASSRGQETQYF. CDR3 coding DNA: TGTGCCAGCAGCCGCGGACAAGAGACCCAGTACTTC.

This clone was found once. The chain combines TRBV4-1 with TRBJ1-4; D might be TRBD1 (5 bases). The CDR3 covers 15 residues. Per the germline V gene, CDR1 is MGHRA and CDR2 is YSYEKL. V was trimmed by 3 bases and J by 7 bases, leaving 15 bases between them. Here the CDR3 DNA reads TGCGCCAGCAGCCACCCGGGGGAGGTGGGTGAAAAACTGTTTTTT. Its protein product is CASSHPGEVGEKLFF.

The CDR3 nucleotides read TGTGCCAGCAGCGTAGAGGGCGGGGCAAACACCGGGGAGCTGTTTTTT. Protein sequence: CASSVEGGANTGELFF. The rearrangement links TRBV9 to TRBJ2-2; the D gene is possibly TRBD2 (6 bases). The CDR3 extends over 16 amino acids. Between the trimmed V and J ends, which lost 0 bases and 2 bases, there was a span of 11 bases. The germline gives CDR1 SGDLS, CDR2 YYNGEE.

The chain recombines TRBV2 with TRBJ1-4; D is unclear. The ends were cut back, 3 bases at V and 7 bases at J, with 6 bases in the middle. This CDR3 has 12 residues. The germline CDR1 and CDR2 sequences are SNHLY and FYNNEI. The CDR3 DNA sequence: TGTGCCAGCAGTGATTTATCTGAAAAACTGTTTTTT. Its protein product is CASSDLSEKLFF.

V usage is TRBV13 and J usage is TRBJ2-1; the D gene is possibly TRBD2 (5 bases). This CDR3 has 16 amino acids. Germline V gene lookup returns CDR1 PRHDT and CDR2 FYEKMQ (reference sequence). The ends were cut back, 5 bases at V and 0 bases at J, with 14 bases in the middle. The CDR3 sequence: CASSPPLGSSYNEQFF. The CDR3 DNA is TGTGCCAGCAGCCCCCCCTTGGGGAGCTCCTACAATGAGCAGTTCTTC.

The chain joins TRBV7-9 to TRBJ2-7; D unclear. The CDR3 contains 14 residues. Germline CDR1 reads SEHNR; CDR2 reads FQNEAQ (reference sequence). Trimming stripped 5 bases from V and 2 bases from J, with 13 bases between. The CDR3 coding sequence is TGTGCCAGCAGCCCGCGACTGATTACCTACGAGCAGTACTTC. Protein product: CASSPRLITYEQYF.

This chain uses TRBV18 with TRBJ2-1; D remains unclear. The V end lost 3 bases, the J end lost 0 bases, and 9 bases lay between the germline ends. This CDR3 comprises 15 residues. CDR1 and CDR2 (germline): KGHSH, LQKENI. The CDR3 sequence: CASSPRSSSYNEQFF. The CDR3 DNA sequence: TGTGCCAGCTCACCGAGGTCAAGCTCCTACAATGAGCAGTTCTTC.